This T cell receptor beta chain was identified in a study of monozygotic twins with inflammatory bowel disease. TCRdb re-called the 5' RACE reads, yielding one record per CDR3 amino acid sequence without DNA. Its clone listing holds about 380,000 distinct CDR3 sequences. Study conclusions and caveats: The co-twins with IBD showed lower TCRbeta diversity (inverse Simpson) than their healthy siblings.

Worth noting for this clonotype: Its antigen is not identified.

Whole blood without T cell sorting served as the source of isolated total RNA. Germline CDR1 reads SGDLS; CDR2 reads YYNGEE. CDR3 length: 16 residues. Sequenced: blood. The chain links TRBV9 to TRBJ2-3; TCRdb gives TRBD2 as the D gene, but with no DNA this cannot be confirmed. This receptor was taken from a human donor with ulcerative colitis or Crohn's disease, or a healthy co-twin of an affected twin (not recorded which). This CDR3 is CASSVDGRVYTDTQYF.